The T cell receptor beta chain described here comes from a study of T cell responses to AZD1222 COVID-19 vaccine. Broader study findings: Vaccine-associated CD4 TCRs ranged over spike, dominating at 160-218 and 743-854.

Trimming took off 5 bases at V and 4 bases at J, with 14 bases between the two ends. The V gene's germline CDR1 is MNHEY and CDR2 SVGEGT. This CDR3 has 14 residues. Sequencing used immunoSEQ multiplex PCR; TCRdb keeps in-frame clones, though not all of them. The repertoire consists of 150,000 to 200,000 clones, with around nine tenths occurring once and the leading ten covering around 0.99%. Worth noting for this clone: The antigen is not known.

This receptor was taken from an adult who received the AZD1222 COVID-19 vaccine. This specimen was peripheral blood, taken 28 days after the second AZD1222 dose. The chain uses TRBV6-2 or TRBV6-3 and TRBJ1-2; D not certain. CDR3 residues: CASSRGRLRYGYTF. CDR3 in DNA: TGTGCCAGCAGTCGAGGCCGACTTCGCTATGGCTACACCTTC.